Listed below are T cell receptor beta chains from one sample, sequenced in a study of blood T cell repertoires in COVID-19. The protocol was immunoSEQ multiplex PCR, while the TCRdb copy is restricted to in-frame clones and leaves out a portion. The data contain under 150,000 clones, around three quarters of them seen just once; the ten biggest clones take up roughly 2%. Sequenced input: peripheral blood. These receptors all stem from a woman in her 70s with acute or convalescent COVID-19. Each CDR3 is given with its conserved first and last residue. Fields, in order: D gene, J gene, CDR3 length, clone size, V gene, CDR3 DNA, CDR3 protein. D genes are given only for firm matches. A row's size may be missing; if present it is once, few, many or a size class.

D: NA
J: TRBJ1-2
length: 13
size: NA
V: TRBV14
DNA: TGTGCCAGCAGCCAATTTCTGTCCTATGGCTACACCTTC
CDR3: CASSQFLSYGYTF

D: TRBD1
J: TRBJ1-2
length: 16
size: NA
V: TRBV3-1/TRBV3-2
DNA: TGTGCCAGTGCAGGGGGTATCCAGGGAGTTGGCTATGGCTACACCTTC
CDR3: CASAGGIQGVGYGYTF

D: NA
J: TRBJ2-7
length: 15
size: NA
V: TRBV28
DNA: TGTGCCAGCAGTGCCTTCTCTAGCAGCTCCTACGAGCAGTACTTC
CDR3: CASSAFSSSSYEQYF

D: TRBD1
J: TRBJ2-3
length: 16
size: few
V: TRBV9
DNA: TGTGCCAGCAGCGACCTACCCACAGGGGACACAGATACGCAGTATTTT
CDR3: CASSDLPTGDTDTQYF

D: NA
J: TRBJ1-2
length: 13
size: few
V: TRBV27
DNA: TGTGCCAGCAGTCCTGGACTTAACTATGGCTACACCTTC
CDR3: CASSPGLNYGYTF

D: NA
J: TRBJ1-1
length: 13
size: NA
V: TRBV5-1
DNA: TGCGCCAGCAGCTTGGGACAGCCCACTGAAGCTTTCTTT
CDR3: CASSLGQPTEAFF

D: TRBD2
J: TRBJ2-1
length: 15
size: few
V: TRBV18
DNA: TGTGCCAGCTCTTACCTTAGCGGGAGATACAATGAGCAGTTCTTC
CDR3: CASSYLSGRYNEQFF

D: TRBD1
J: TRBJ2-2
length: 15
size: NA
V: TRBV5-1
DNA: TGCGCCAGCAGCTTGACAGGGGTAGGCACCGGGGAGCTGTTTTTT
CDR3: CASSLTGVGTGELFF

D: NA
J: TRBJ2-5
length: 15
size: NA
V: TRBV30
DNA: TGTGCCTGGAGTACTGGGACAACCGGAGGAAAGACCCAGTACTTC
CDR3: CAWSTGTTGGKTQYF

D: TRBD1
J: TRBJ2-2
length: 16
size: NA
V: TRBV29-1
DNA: TGCAGCGTTGAAGGCTCGGGACAGGGGTTCACCGGGGAGCTGTTTTTT
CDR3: CSVEGSGQGFTGELFF

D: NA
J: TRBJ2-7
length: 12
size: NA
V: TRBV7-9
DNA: TGTGCCACCTCAGGCAGCTCCTACGAGCAGTACTTC
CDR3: CATSGSSYEQYF

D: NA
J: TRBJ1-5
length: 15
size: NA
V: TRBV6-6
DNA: TGTGCCAGCGCCCCGACGGGGGGTAGCAATCAGCCCCAGCATTTT
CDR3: CASAPTGGSNQPQHF

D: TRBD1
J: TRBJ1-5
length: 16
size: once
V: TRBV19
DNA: TGTGCCAGTTTAGGCGGGACAGAGGACTTCGATCAGCCCCAGCATTTT
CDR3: CASLGGTEDFDQPQHF